This entry is about one T cell receptor beta chain. This entry comes from a study of blood T cell repertoires in COVID-19. The CDR3 has 12 residues. Trimming at V came to 0 bases and at J to 7 bases, leaving 2 bases not matched to a gene. Germline loops: CDR1 GTSNPN, CDR2 SVGIG (reference sequence). TCRdb's copy holds only in-frame clones and misses some; the assay was immunoSEQ multiplex PCR. Of 250,000 to 300,000 clones in the sample, 86% are singletons; the top ten hold approximately 4%. The V gene is TRBV30, the J gene TRBJ1-1; 7 bases map to TRBD1. This receptor was taken from a man aged 18 to 29 with active or convalescent COVID-19. Sequencing used peripheral blood. This CDR3 reads CAWSVQGDEAFF. The CDR3 nucleotides read TGTGCCTGGAGTGTGCAGGGGGATGAAGCTTTCTTT.